The 8 T cell receptor beta chains given below trace back to one sample, sequenced in a study of T cell repertoires in cytomegalovirus infection. MiXCR, applied by TCRdb to the reads, yields one record per CDR3 protein. The sample has hundreds of thousands of distinct CDR3 sequences; less than 25% are singletons. Sequencing was carried out using CD8+ T cells from PBMCs. The source of these receptors is a human donor in good health (CMV status not recorded). Some clones in this sample may be carry-over from other donors' samples.

This chain connects TRBV28 to TRBJ2-3, with TRBD2 matching 15 bases. Germline values: CDR1 MDHEN, CDR2 SYDVKM. The CDR3 is 19 residues long. Trimming at V came to 3 bases and at J to 5 bases, leaving 12 bases not matched to a gene. The CDR3 DNA sequence: TGTGCCAGCAGTTTCCCGGGACTAGCGGGGGGCCCAATCGTAGATACGCAGTATTTT. Translation gives CASSFPGLAGGPIVDTQYF.

The CDR3 reads CASSLLPGQGDEKLFF. The CDR3 DNA reads as TGTGCCAGCAGCCTACTCCCGGGACAGGGAGACGAAAAACTGTTTTTT. The chain recombines TRBV7-9 with TRBJ1-4, with 9 positions matching TRBD1. The CDR3 spans 16 residues. The ends lost 5 bases at V and 8 bases at J; junction bases unmatched: 12. The V gene's germline CDR1 is SEHNR and CDR2 FQNEAQ (reference sequence).

The V call is TRBV25-1, the J call TRBJ1-2; D unresolved. V dropped 4 bases and J dropped 5 bases, with 14 bases sitting between them. This CDR3 has 14 amino acids. Germline V gene sequence: CDR1 MGHDK, CDR2 SYGVNS. The CDR3 loop is CASSAQPGRYGYTF. The CDR3 DNA follows: TGTGCCAGCAGTGCTCAGCCGGGGAGGTATGGCTACACCTTC.

This chain connects TRBV20-1 to TRBJ2-5; no reliable D call. The germline CDR1 and CDR2 sequences are DFQATT and SNEGSKA (reference sequence). Trimming left V 0 bases short and J 4 bases short, with 12 bases between. This CDR3 region has 14 residues. The CDR3 loop reads CSAREPSIRETQYF. The CDR3 DNA reads as TGCAGTGCTAGAGAACCCAGTATCAGAGAGACCCAGTACTTC.

The CDR3 loop is CASSQLGGTDTQYF. The DNA for the CDR3 is TGTGCCAGCAGTCAGCTTGGGGGCACAGATACGCAGTATTTT. The chain carries TRBV6-6 and TRBJ2-3; no definite D call. The CDR3 is 14 residues long. CDR1 is MNHNY and CDR2 is SVGAGI in the germline V gene (reference sequence). Trimming left V 5 bases short and J 1 base short, with 10 bases between.

The rearrangement uses TRBV14 and TRBJ2-7, with TRBD1 matching 7 bases. Germline loops: CDR1 SGHDN, CDR2 FVKESK. With V trimmed by 4 bases and J by 1 base, 13 bases remained unmatched. CDR3 length: 17 amino acids. CDR3 residues: CASSPTFDRAGSYEQYV. Here the CDR3 DNA reads TGTGCCAGCAGCCCCACCTTCGACAGGGCAGGATCCTACGAGCAGTACGTC.

Only a few counts were recorded for this clonotype. The chain has TRBV2 and TRBJ2-1; 10 nucleotides line up with TRBD1. CDR1 is SNHLY and CDR2 is FYNNEI in the germline V gene. The CDR3 length is 16 residues. The trim removed 4 bases at V and 0 bases at J, leaving 3 bases unmatched. CDR3 DNA sequence: TGTGCCAGCAGTGCGGGACAGGGGCCCTCCTACAATGAGCAGTTCTTC. Its protein is CASSAGQGPSYNEQFF.

V is TRBV10-3 and J is TRBJ2-7; no definite D call. The V end was cut by 5 bases, the J end by 2 bases, with 22 bases between. The CDR3 consists of 17 residues. CDR1 is ENHRY, CDR2 SYGVKD, per germline. The CDR3 loop reads CAISFRRQDGGTYEQYF. CDR3 nucleotide sequence: TGTGCCATCAGTTTTCGTCGTCAGGACGGTGGAACCTACGAGCAGTACTTC.